These 6 T cell receptor beta chains came from one sample sequenced in a study of blood T cell repertoires in COVID-19. Libraries were prepared by immunoSEQ multiplex PCR; TCRdb keeps only in-frame clonotypes and omits some of them. The sample carries 120,000 or so clones, about 79% recorded once. The sequenced sample was peripheral blood. The source of these receptors is a woman in her 70s with acute or convalescent COVID-19.

A remark on this clone: A read error may produce the germline difference seen at one junction end. This chain joins TRBV29-1 and TRBJ1-2, with TRBD1 matching over 9 bases. CDR1 is SQVTM and CDR2 is ANQGSEA in the germline V gene. The CDR3 is made up of 10 amino acids. The DNA of the CDR3 is TGCAGCGTTGATTCGGGACAGGGAAGCTTC. This sequence encodes CSVDSGQGSF. The full variable domain, in which reference TRBV29-1 and TRBJ1-2 provide the parts outside the CDR3, is SAVISQKPSRDICQRGTSLTIQCQVDSQVTMMFWYRQQPGQSLTLIATANQGSEATYESGFVIDKFPISRPNLTFSTLTVSNMSPEDSSIYLCSVDSGQGSFGSGTRLTVV.

The chain carries TRBV5-1 and TRBJ2-2, with TRBD1 matching 7 bases. V was clipped by 5 bases and J by 0 bases; unmatched bases: 4. Germline-derived CDR1 and CDR2 are SGHRS and YFSETQ. The CDR3 is made up of 15 amino acids. CDR3 protein: CASRLQGANTGELFF. For the CDR3, the DNA is TGCGCCAGCAGACTTCAGGGGGCGAACACCGGGGAGCTGTTTTTT.

The chain has TRBV4-3 and TRBJ1-3; D is unresolved. V was cut by 4 bases and J by 4 bases, with 14 bases left in between. The CDR3 spans 15 residues. CDR1 LGHNA and CDR2 YSLEER come from the germline V gene. CDR3: CASSPRAGVGNTIYF. In nucleotides, the CDR3 is TGCGCCAGCAGCCCTCGAGCCGGGGTAGGAAACACCATATATTTT.

The CDR3 sequence is CASSSGNRAGGDEQFF. CDR3 nucleotide sequence: TGTGCCAGCAGCTCTGGCAATCGGGCGGGGGGTGATGAGCAGTTCTTC. The chain has TRBV11-3 and TRBJ2-1; TRBD2 matches at 8 bases. Per the germline V gene, CDR1 is SGHNT and CDR2 is YENEEA. This CDR3 region has 16 residues. Unmatched junction bases numbered 13, after V lost 4 bases and J lost 8 bases.

This clone appeared once. V is TRBV3-1 (or the pseudogene TRBV3-2) and J is TRBJ2-2; 8 bases are shared with TRBD1. The CDR3 has 15 amino acids. V dropped 2 bases and J dropped 4; count of bases not matched to a gene: 3. CDR1 and CDR2 (germline): LGHDT, YNNKEL (reference sequence). The CDR3 region is CASSQLQGGTGELFF. CDR3 coding DNA: TGTGCCAGCAGCCAATTACAGGGGGGCACCGGGGAGCTGTTTTTT.

The CDR3 region is CASSDPHAEAFF. CDR3 DNA: TGTGCCAGCAGTGACCCTCACGCGGAAGCTTTCTTT. The chain uses TRBV25-1 and TRBJ1-1, with unresolved D. V was clipped by 3 bases and J by 8 bases, with 10 bases between them. The V gene's germline CDR1 is MGHDK and CDR2 SYGVNS. This CDR3 has 12 residues.